This T cell receptor beta chain came from a study of spatial heterogeneity in lung cancer. Time point of the sample: sample taken at primary tumor resection. Whole RNA, which was extracted from tumor, nontumor lung tissue or frozen PBMC, was sequenced without any cell sorting. This CDR3 contains 14 residues. The V end lost 1 base, the J end lost 3 bases, and 9 bases lay between the germline ends. Per germline, CDR1 LGHNA and CDR2 YNFKEQ. TCRdb ran MiXCR on the 5' RACE reads and lists one entry per CDR3 protein. The repertoire has roughly 100,000 distinct CDR3 sequences, about 9.4% of them found once; the top ten carry 6.9%.

The sequences come from PBMCs, collected at surgery. The chain recombines TRBV4-2 with TRBJ2-5; D possibly uses TRBD1 or TRBD2 (5 bases each). The clonotype was recovered from a male donor with early-stage non-small cell lung cancer. DNA of the CDR3: TGTGCCAGCAGCCAAGGAGGGGTGGAAGAGACCCAGTACTTC. It codes for CASSQGGVEETQYF.